The sequence of this T cell receptor beta chain was determined in a study of early T cells in non-severe SARS-CoV-2 infection. Across the whole study: Sequencing of bulk RNA from unsorted whole blood was done, without chain pairing.

Ten or more counts support this clonotype. Antigen specificity is unknown. CDR3 length equals 15 residues. The V and J ends lost 5 bases and 1 base, in that order; junction bases with no gene match: 3. CDR1 is SGHTA, CDR2 FQGNSA, per germline. Overall study findings and caveats: Reliance on VDJdb matching favored anti-spike CD8 responses; private and CD4 specificities were missed.

Each single cDNA molecule received a unique molecular identifier. TCRdb ran MiXCR on the 5' RACE reads and lists one entry per CDR3 protein. This sample yields tens of thousands of distinct CDR3 sequences, of which nearly 5% are seen a single time; 5% to 8% belongs to the top ten. J is TRBJ2-7 and V is TRBV7-2; 12 bases match TRBD1. This TCR was sampled from an adult who was a healthcare worker with PCR-confirmed SARS-CoV-2 infection or an uninfected control (not recorded which). Source material: whole blood. The chain's CDR3 is CASSMGQGASYEQYF. The CDR3 DNA sequence: TGTGCCAGCAGCATGGGACAGGGGGCTTCCTACGAGCAGTACTTC.